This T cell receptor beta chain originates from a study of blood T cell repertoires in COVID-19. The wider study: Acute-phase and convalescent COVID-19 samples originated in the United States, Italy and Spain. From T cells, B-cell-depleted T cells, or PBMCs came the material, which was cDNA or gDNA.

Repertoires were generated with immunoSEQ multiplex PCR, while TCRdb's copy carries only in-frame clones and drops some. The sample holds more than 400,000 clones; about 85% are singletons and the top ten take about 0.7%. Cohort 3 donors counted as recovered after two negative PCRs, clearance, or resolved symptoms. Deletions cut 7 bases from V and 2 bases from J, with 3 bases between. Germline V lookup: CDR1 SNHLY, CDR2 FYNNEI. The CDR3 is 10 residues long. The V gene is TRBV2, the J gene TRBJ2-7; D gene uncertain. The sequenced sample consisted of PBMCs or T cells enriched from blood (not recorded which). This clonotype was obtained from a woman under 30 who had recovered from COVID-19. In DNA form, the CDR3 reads TGTGCCAGCAACACCTACGAGCAGTACTTC. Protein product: CASNTYEQYF.